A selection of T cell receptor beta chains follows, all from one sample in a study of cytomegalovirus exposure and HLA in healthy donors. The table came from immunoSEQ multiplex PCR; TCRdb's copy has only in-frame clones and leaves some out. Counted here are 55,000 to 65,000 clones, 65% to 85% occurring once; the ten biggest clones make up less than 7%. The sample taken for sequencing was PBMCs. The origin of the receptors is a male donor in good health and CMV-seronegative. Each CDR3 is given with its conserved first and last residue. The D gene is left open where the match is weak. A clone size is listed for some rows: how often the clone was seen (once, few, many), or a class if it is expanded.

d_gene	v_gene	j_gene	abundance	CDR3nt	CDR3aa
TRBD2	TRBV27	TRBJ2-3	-	TGTGCCAGCAGTCCTCTCCGGACTAGCGGGGGGGCGAGAGATACGCAGTATTTT	CASSPLRTSGGARDTQYF
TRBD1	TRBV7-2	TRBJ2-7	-	TGTGCCAGCAGCTTACGACAGGGGAAGGACGAGCAGTACTTC	CASSLRQGKDEQYF
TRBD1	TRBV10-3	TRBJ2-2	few	TGTGCCATCAGTGAGAGACAGGGGAACACCGGGGAGCTGTTTTTT	CAISERQGNTGELFF
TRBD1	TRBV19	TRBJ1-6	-	TGTGCCAGTAGTCCGACAGGGTATAATTCACCCCTCCACTTT	CASSPTGYNSPLHF
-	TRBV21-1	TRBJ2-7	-	TGTGCCAGCAGCCTTAGACGGCTAGCGGGGGTCGAGCAGTACTTC	CASSLRRLAGVEQYF
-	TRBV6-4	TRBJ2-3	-	TGTGCCAGCTCCCGGACAGTGGCGGATACGCAGTATTTT	CASSRTVADTQYF
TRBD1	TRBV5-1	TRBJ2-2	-	TGCGCCAGCAGCTTGGATGTAGGGGGCTACACCGGGGAGCTGTTTTTT	CASSLDVGGYTGELFF
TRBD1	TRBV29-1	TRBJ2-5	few	TGCAGCACAGTTGATGGACAGGGGCGCCAAGAGACCCAGTACTTC	CSTVDGQGRQETQYF
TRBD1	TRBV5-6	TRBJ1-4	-	TGTGCCAGCAGCTACGGGACAGGGCGTGAAAAACTGTTTTTT	CASSYGTGREKLFF
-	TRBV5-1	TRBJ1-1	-	TGCGCCAGCAGCTTCAGGGTAAGGGACACTGAAGCTTTCTTT	CASSFRVRDTEAFF
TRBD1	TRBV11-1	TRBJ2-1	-	TGTGCCAGCAGCTTAGCGCTAATGGGGACAGGGGGCTGGAATGAGCAGTTCTTC	CASSLALMGTGGWNEQFF
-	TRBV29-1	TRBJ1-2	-	TGCAGCGTAGGAGCCGAGTCTACTAACTATGGCTACACCTTC	CSVGAESTNYGYTF
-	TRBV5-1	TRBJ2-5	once	TGCGCCAGCAGCTTGTGGTCCCTAGGTCCACCGAAAGGAGTCGAGAGAACCCCCAGAGAGACCCAGTACTTC	CASSLWSLGPPKGVERTPRETQYF
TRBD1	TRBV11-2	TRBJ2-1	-	TGTGCCAGCAGCGGACGGGACAGCTCCTACAATGAGCAGTTCTTC	CASSGRDSSYNEQFF
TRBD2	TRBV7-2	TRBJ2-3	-	TGTGCCAGCAGTTCTAGCGGGGTTGGCACAGATACGCAGTATTTT	CASSSSGVGTDTQYF
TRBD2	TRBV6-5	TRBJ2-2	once	TGTGCCAGCAGTTCCGGCGGGGGGGTAAGCACCGGGGAGCTGTTTTTT	CASSSGGGVSTGELFF
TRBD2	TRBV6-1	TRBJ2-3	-	TGTGCCAGCAGTGCCAATAGCGGGGGGGCAGGAGATACGCAGTATTTT	CASSANSGGAGDTQYF
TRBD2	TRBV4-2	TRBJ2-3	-	TGTGCCAGCAGCCAAGATCCTGGGTCCGAGCGGGGGGGCCTGGGCACAGATACGCAGTATTTT	CASSQDPGSERGGLGTDTQYF
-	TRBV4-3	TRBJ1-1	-	TGCGCCAGCAGCCAAGATCGGGGGGGTCGGATCACTGAAGCTTTCTTT	CASSQDRGGRITEAFF
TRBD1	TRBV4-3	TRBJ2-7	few	TGCGCCAGCAGTCATTCAGGGACAGGATCCTACGAGCAGTACTTC	CASSHSGTGSYEQYF
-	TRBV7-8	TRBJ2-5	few	TGTGCCAGCAGCTTATTAGCAGGAGGACGTACCCAAGAGACCCAGTACTTC	CASSLLAGGRTQETQYF
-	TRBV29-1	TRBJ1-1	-	TGCAGCGGGGCTGCGGGAGAGGCTGAAGCTTTCTTT	CSGAAGEAEAFF
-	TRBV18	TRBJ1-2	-	TGTGCCAGCTCCCCAAAACAGGGTTTATATGGCTACACCTTC	CASSPKQGLYGYTF
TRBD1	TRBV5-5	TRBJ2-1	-	TGTGCCAGCAGTTCGACAGGGGTCAGTTACAATGAGCAGTTCTTC	CASSSTGVSYNEQFF
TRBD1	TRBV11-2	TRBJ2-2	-	TGTGCCAGCAGCCGTCGCCGACAGGGGGCGGGAGGGGAGCTGTTTTTT	CASSRRRQGAGGELFF
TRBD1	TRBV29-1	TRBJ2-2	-	TGCAGCGTTGGACAGGGGAATAGAAACACCGGGGAGCTGTTTTTT	CSVGQGNRNTGELFF
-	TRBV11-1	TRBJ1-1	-	TGTGCCAGCAGCCAGGGAGGGTGGGGCACTGAAGCTTTCTTT	CASSQGGWGTEAFF
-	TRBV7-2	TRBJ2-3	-	TGTGCCAGCAGCTTTGTGGGGGGGCCTGCAGATACGCAGTATTTT	CASSFVGGPADTQYF
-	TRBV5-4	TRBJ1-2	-	TGTGCCAGCAGCTTGCCGGGACAAGGGGAGAACTATGGCTACACCTTC	CASSLPGQGENYGYTF
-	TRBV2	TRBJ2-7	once	TGTGCCAGCGGGGGGTGGACAGGAAACGAGCAGTACTTC	CASGGWTGNEQYF
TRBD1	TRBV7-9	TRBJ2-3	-	TGTGCCAGCAGCGCCGACAGGGGAATAGATACGCAGTATTTT	CASSADRGIDTQYF
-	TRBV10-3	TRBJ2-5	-	TGTGCCATCAGTGAGTCTACAGAAGAGACCCAGTACTTC	CAISESTEETQYF
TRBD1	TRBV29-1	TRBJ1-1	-	TGCAGCGTTATGAGACAGGGGACTATCGAAGCTTTCTTT	CSVMRQGTIEAFF
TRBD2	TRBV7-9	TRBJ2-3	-	TGTGCCAGCAGCCTTACTAGCGGGACAGATACGCAGTATTTT	CASSLTSGTDTQYF
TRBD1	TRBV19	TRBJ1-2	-	TGTGCCAGTAGTATAGGGGACAGGTATGGCTACACCTTC	CASSIGDRYGYTF
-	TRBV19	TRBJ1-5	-	TGTGCCAGTAGTATATTGCGGGAGCTTAGCAATCAGCCCCAGCATTTT	CASSILRELSNQPQHF
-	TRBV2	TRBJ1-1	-	TGTGCCAGCAGTGCCATCGGTGAAGCTTTCTTT	CASSAIGEAFF
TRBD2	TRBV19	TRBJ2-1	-	TGTGCCAGTAGTACCGTAGCGGGGGCCTACAATGAGCAGTTCTTC	CASSTVAGAYNEQFF
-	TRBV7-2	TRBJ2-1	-	TGTGCCAGCAGCTCACCGGGACTGTCCTACAATGAGCAGTTCTTC	CASSSPGLSYNEQFF
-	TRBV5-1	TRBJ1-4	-	TGCGCCAGCAGCTTGTCCCCCCAGGGGGAAAAACTGTTTTTT	CASSLSPQGEKLFF
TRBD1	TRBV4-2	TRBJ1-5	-	TGTGCCAGCAGCCAGGACAGGGTTAGTCAGCCCCAGCATTTT	CASSQDRVSQPQHF
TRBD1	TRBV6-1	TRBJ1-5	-	TGTGCCAGCATCCCAATAGGACAGGGCCTAGGGCCCCAGCATTTT	CASIPIGQGLGPQHF
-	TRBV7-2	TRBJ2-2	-	TGTGCCAGTAGCTCCCGGGTAGGGTCAGGGATACACGGGGAGCTGTTTTTT	CASSSRVGSGIHGELFF
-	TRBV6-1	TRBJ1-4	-	TGTGCCAGCAGTGGGCTAACAGGGAGGGAAGTCGAAAAACTGTTTTTT	CASSGLTGREVEKLFF
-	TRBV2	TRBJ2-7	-	TGTGCCAGCAGGCTACAGGTGCACGAGCAGTACTTC	CASRLQVHEQYF
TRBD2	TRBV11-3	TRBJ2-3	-	TGTGCCAGCAGCTCCTCGGGACTAATACAAGATACGCAGTATTTT	CASSSSGLIQDTQYF
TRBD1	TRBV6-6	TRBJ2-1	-	TGTGCCAGCATATGGACAGGGGGTACCAATGAGCAGTTCTTC	CASIWTGGTNEQFF
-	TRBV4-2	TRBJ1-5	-	TGTGCCAGCAGCCAAGATGGGCCTAATAGCAATCAGCCCCAGCATTTT	CASSQDGPNSNQPQHF
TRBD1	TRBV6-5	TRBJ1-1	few	TGTGCCAGCAGCCAGGGGGCGATCACTGAAGCTTTCTTT	CASSQGAITEAFF
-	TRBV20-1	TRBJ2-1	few	TGCAGTGCTAGCGATGAGCAGTTCTTC	CSASDEQFF
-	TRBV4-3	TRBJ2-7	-	TGCGCCAGCAGCCACGCGGTATCCTCCTACGAGCAGTACTTC	CASSHAVSSYEQYF
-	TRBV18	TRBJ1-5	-	TGTGCCAGCTCACCAAGAGTCCTTCCCGACTCTGCCCAGCCCCAGCATTTT	CASSPRVLPDSAQPQHF
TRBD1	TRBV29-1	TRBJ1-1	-	TGCAGCGTTGAAGGGCAGGGGGCGAGAGACACTGAAGCTTTCTTT	CSVEGQGARDTEAFF
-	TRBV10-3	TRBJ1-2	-	TGTGCCATCAGTGATCTGACAGCAAACTATGGCTACACCTTC	CAISDLTANYGYTF
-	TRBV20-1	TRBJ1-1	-	TGCAGTGGGGAAGGGGGCACTGAAGCTTTCTTT	CSGEGGTEAFF
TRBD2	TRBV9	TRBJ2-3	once	TGTGCCAGCAGCGTAGCCACTAGCGGGGGGTCCACAGATACGCAGTATTTT	CASSVATSGGSTDTQYF
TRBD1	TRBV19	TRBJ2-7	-	TGTGCCAGTAGTGATGCCGACAGGGGAATCTACGAGCAGTACTTC	CASSDADRGIYEQYF
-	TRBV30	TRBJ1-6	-	TGTGCCTGGAGTGTAATAGGAGACAATTCACCCCTCCACTTT	CAWSVIGDNSPLHF
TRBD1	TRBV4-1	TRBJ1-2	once	TGCGCCAGCAGCCCTAGACAGGGAATCATCTATGGCTACACCTTC	CASSPRQGIIYGYTF
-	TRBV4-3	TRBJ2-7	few	TGCGCCAGCAGCCAAGTGGGAGGATCCTACGAGCAGTACTTC	CASSQVGGSYEQYF